The subject of this entry is one T cell receptor beta chain. This receptor's antigen is unknown. No qualities accompany the bases; no much larger clone lies one base away. The entry originates in a study of blood T cell repertoires in COVID-19 (dated by TCRdb to the early 2020s). In terms of the full investigation: Samples from collaborators originated in the United States, Italy and Spain and spanned both the acute and convalescent phases of COVID-19. Subjects who had been exposed to COVID-19, were actively infected with it, or had recovered from it provided the deeply sampled blood TCRbeta repertoires that made up the dataset. Nearly every sample came with metadata listing a de-identified subject ID, COVID-19 status, age in years and sex. The material from the prospective study consisted of cDNA or gDNA derived from T cells, B-cell-depleted T cells, or PBMCs. A freely available public database, intended as a resource for researchers studying the immune response to SARS-CoV-2, is where the repertoires were released. Where available, HLA class I and class II types were taken from metadata supplied by the sample provider and were not determined by assay-based typing. The samples were drawn from the first 160 participants of the ongoing ImmuneRACE study and from 1,254 subjects provided by 6 global collaborators. General conclusions and limits of the study: How much clinical and demographic metadata was included differed by source and by participant, and the metadata was provided uncurated.

One collaborating source in Seattle enrolled patients while the patients were actively infected and followed the patients over time throughout the course of disease. Whole blood was collected in K2EDTA tubes by collaborating institutions according to the institutions' own protocols. For TCRbeta analysis, collaborator samples were shipped as frozen whole blood, as isolated PBMCs, or as DNA extracted from either sample type. TCRbeta CDR3 regions were amplified from genomic DNA using the immunoSEQ Assay, a bias-controlled multiplex PCR. For the original study's pipeline: Within the assay, amplification of reference gene primers was used to estimate how many nucleated cells each sample contained. To quantify the absolute abundance of each unique TCRbeta CDR3 rearrangement, sequence reads were collapsed and filtered. For each sample, productive Simpson clonality was calculated as the square root of Simpson's diversity index over productive rearrangements. TCRdb mirrors the immuneACCESS table, restricted to in-frame sequences. Some clones are absent from its copies; in checked studies, under half trace to an unresolved V gene, and the reason for the others is unknown. V and J calls and clone size are as listed in that table; D and trimming were resolved from the DNA. The table for this sample lists 400,000 to 450,000 clones; roughly 90% of them were counted only once. 0.65% to 1% of the sample is taken by the ten largest.

Between the V and J ends, shortened by 7 bases and 1 base respectively, the junction contains 2 bases. CDR1 and CDR2 were assigned from the germline V gene as SNHLY and FYNNEI. The CDR3 sequence holds 11 residues, the cysteine and phenylalanine included. This entry keeps only the CDR3 DNA: 33 bases, framed from base 1. Rearrangement joined TRBV2 to TRBJ2-1, with no reliable assignment of the D segment. The sample was peripheral blood. The TCR was taken from a man younger than 35 with COVID-19, enrolled during active disease. The CDR3 protein: CASTSYNEQFF. The sequenced DNA: TGTGCCAGCACATCCTACAATGAGCAGTTCTTC.